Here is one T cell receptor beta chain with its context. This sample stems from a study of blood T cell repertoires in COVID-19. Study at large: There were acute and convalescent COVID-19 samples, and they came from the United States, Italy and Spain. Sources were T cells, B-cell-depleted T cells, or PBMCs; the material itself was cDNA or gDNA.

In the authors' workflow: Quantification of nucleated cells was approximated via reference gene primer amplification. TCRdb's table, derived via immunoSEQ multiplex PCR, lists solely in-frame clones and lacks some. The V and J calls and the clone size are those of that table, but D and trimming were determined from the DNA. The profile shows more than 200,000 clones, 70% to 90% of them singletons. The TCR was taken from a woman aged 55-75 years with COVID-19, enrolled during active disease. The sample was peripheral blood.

CDR3 protein: CAISEGAAGPTGELFF. CDR3 nucleotides: TGTGCCATCAGTGAAGGGGCGGCGGGACCCACCGGGGAGCTGTTTTTT. V usage is TRBV10-3 and J usage is TRBJ2-2, with D perhaps matching TRBD2 (6 bases). The CDR3 spans 16 residues. V lost 3 bases and J lost 4, with 15 bases in between. Germline CDR1 reads ENHRY; CDR2 reads SYGVKD.